The 20 T cell receptor beta chains listed next were all sequenced from one sample in a study of blood T cell repertoires in COVID-19. The assay was immunoSEQ multiplex PCR, and TCRdb's table has in-frame clones only and misses some. The sample has about 130,000 clones, around 80% seen once. Input material: peripheral blood. These receptors were taken from a man aged 40-49 years with active or convalescent COVID-19.

The J gene is TRBJ2-5, the V gene TRBV9; 10 nucleotides agree with TRBD2. Germline assignment: CDR1 SGDLS and CDR2 YYNGEE. Unmatched junction bases numbered 6, after V lost 4 bases and J lost 3 bases. There are 15 residues in the CDR3. This CDR3 is CASSPQRGGEETQYF. The CDR3 DNA reads TGTGCCAGCAGCCCCCAGCGGGGGGGAGAAGAGACCCAGTACTTC.

This clone was seen only a few times. Other DNA sequences in the same sample also yield this CDR3. V and J are TRBV29-1 and TRBJ1-1, with D perhaps matching TRBD1 (6 bases). CDR3 length: 13 amino acids. The V end was cut by 3 bases, the J end by 1 base, with 9 bases between. CDR1 and CDR2 (germline): SQVTM, ANQGSEA. CDR3 loop: CSVDTDRNTEAFF. In DNA form, the CDR3 reads TGCAGCGTTGACACGGACAGGAACACTGAAGCTTTCTTT.

The chain is built from TRBV10-3 and TRBJ2-5, with a possible D match to TRBD1 (5 bases). The V gene lost 2 bases and the J gene lost 2 bases, with 9 bases spanning the gap. This CDR3 comprises 14 residues. The germline CDR1 and CDR2 sequences are ENHRY and SYGVKD. DNA of the CDR3: TGTGCCATCAGTGAGGGGGCCGAACAAGAGACCCAGTACTTC. It is translated as CAISEGAEQETQYF.

Written as DNA, the CDR3 is TGTGCCATCAGAGGGACAGGGGGCACTGAAGCTTTCTTT. Protein sequence: CAIRGTGGTEAFF. The rearrangement uses TRBV10-3 and TRBJ1-1; 11 nucleotides match TRBD1. Losses at the gene ends were 6 bases for V and 4 bases for J; bases not matched to a gene: 1. There are 13 residues in the CDR3. The germline CDR1 and CDR2 sequences are ENHRY and SYGVKD.

V usage is TRBV7-6 and J usage is TRBJ2-3, with D possibly TRBD1 on 5 matching bases. V was cut by 6 bases and J by 3 bases, with 16 bases left in between. The CDR3 loop spans 15 amino acids. Germline V lookup: CDR1 SGHVS, CDR2 FNYEAQ. The CDR3 nucleotides read TGTGCCAGCAGTGAGACCAGGGTCGGGACAGATACGCAGTATTTT. This sequence encodes CASSETRVGTDTQYF.

The chain has TRBV4-2 and TRBJ2-1; 11 bases are a match to TRBD2. This CDR3 contains 16 residues. Per the germline V gene, CDR1 is LGHNA and CDR2 is YNFKEQ. The V gene end was trimmed by 0 bases and the J gene end by 4 bases; junction bases not matched to a gene: 2. The CDR3 bases are TGTGCCAGCAGCCAAGATCTAGCGGGGGGTTACAATGAGCAGTTCTTC. It translates to CASSQDLAGGYNEQFF.

The V and J genes are TRBV5-1 and TRBJ2-7, with TRBD1 as a possible D gene (6 bases). Germline lookup yields CDR1 SGHRS and CDR2 YFSETQ. V was pared by 2 bases and J by 3 bases, with 9 bases between. The CDR3 length is 13 residues. CDR3 sequence (DNA): TGCGCCAGCAGCTTCGGACAGCTCTACGAGCAGTACTTC. It codes for CASSFGQLYEQYF.

This clone came up once. V is TRBV12-3 or TRBV12-4 and J is TRBJ1-1; tentative D call: TRBD1 (6 bases). The CDR3 has 12 residues. Trimming took off 6 bases at V and 10 bases at J, with 15 bases between the two ends. In DNA, the CDR3 is TGTGCCAGCAGCCGGGACATTGGGATAGCTTTCTTT. This sequence encodes CASSRDIGIAFF.

The chain combines TRBV6-1 with TRBJ1-3; D is uncertain. Germline CDR1 MNHNS, CDR2 SASEGT. There are 15 residues in the CDR3. Trimming shortened V by 3 bases and J by 7 bases, and 16 bases separated the two germline ends. As DNA, the CDR3 is TGTGCCAGCAGTGAGACTCACGGTACGGGGAACACCATATATTTT. As protein: CASSETHGTGNTIYF.

The chain employs TRBV4-2 and TRBJ2-7; D is uncertain. V lost 1 base to trimming and J lost 6 bases, with 13 bases between them. Germline V gene lookup returns CDR1 LGHNA and CDR2 YNFKEQ. The CDR3 has 14 residues. The CDR3 sequence: CASSQGSGSGEQYF. The CDR3 DNA is TGTGCCAGCAGCCAAGGGTCCGGGTCGGGCGAGCAGTACTTC.

This clone was counted once. The chain has TRBV6-5 and TRBJ2-7, with 9 positions matching TRBD1. V trimming: 4 bases; J trimming: 3 bases; junction bases outside the gene matches: 10. There are 16 residues in the CDR3. Germline V gene sequence: CDR1 MNHEY, CDR2 SVGAGI. The DNA for the CDR3 is TGTGCCAGCAGTTCGTACCCGGACAGGGGAGGCTACGAGCAGTACTTC. This gives the protein CASSSYPDRGGYEQYF.

The chain has TRBV14 and TRBJ1-3; 8 nucleotides agree with TRBD1. Unmatched junction bases numbered 5, after V lost 2 bases and J lost 5 bases. The germline V gene encodes CDR1 SGHDN and CDR2 FVKESK. The CDR3 runs to 15 residues. The CDR3 region is CASSQRQGSRNTIYF. CDR3 nucleotide sequence: TGTGCCAGCAGCCAACGACAGGGGTCGAGAAACACCATATATTTT.

J is TRBJ2-7 and V is TRBV2, with 8 bases aligning to TRBD1. Germline V gives CDR1 SNHLY, CDR2 FYNNEI. This CDR3 contains 12 residues. Unmatched junction bases numbered 1, after V lost 4 bases and J lost 5 bases. The CDR3 here is CASSADRDEQYF. CDR3 in DNA: TGTGCCAGCAGTGCGGACAGGGACGAGCAGTACTTC.

This clone showed up just once. The rearrangement joins TRBV7-2 to TRBJ1-5, with a weak D call TRBD1 (5 bases). Per the germline V gene, CDR1 is SGHTA and CDR2 is FQGNSA. This CDR3 is built from 15 residues. The germline V and J ends were trimmed by 3 bases and 8 bases, with 17 bases remaining between them. CDR3 residues: CASSLAQGVVKPQHF. CDR3 sequence (DNA): TGTGCCAGCAGCTTGGCACAAGGGGTGGTTAAGCCCCAGCATTTT.

In this sample, this clone turned up a few times. The chain is built from TRBV7-2 and TRBJ2-2; D perhaps matches TRBD2 (6 bases). V lost 0 bases, J lost 7 bases, and 9 bases lay in between. The length of the CDR3 is 14 residues. The V gene's germline CDR1 is SGHTA and CDR2 FQGNSA. The CDR3 nucleotides read TGTGCCAGCAGCTTAGCACGGGAGTACGGGGAGCTGTTTTTT. It codes for CASSLAREYGELFF.

This clone was seen only once. The gene calls are TRBV18 and TRBJ2-4, with D maybe TRBD2 (7 bases). V was cut by 3 bases and J by 1 base, with 10 bases left in between. The CDR3 has 15 amino acids. Looked up from germline, CDR1 is KGHSH and CDR2 is LQKENI. The CDR3 here is CASSPEGGAKNIQYF. In nucleotides, the CDR3 is TGTGCCAGCTCACCCGAGGGGGGGGCCAAAAACATTCAGTACTTC.

This chain joins TRBV15 and TRBJ1-1; D is uncertain. The germline V gene has CDR1 LNHNV and CDR2 YYDKDF (reference sequence). V shed 5 bases and J shed 1 base, with 17 bases lying between them. The CDR3 extends over 16 amino acids. Here the CDR3 reads CATSYTTGGWNTEAFF. CDR3 DNA: TGTGCCACCAGCTATACGACGGGAGGATGGAACACTGAAGCTTTCTTT.

This clone was recorded a few times. The rearrangement joins TRBV5-4 to TRBJ2-5, with 7 nucleotides matching TRBD1. Unmatched junction bases numbered 4, after V lost 5 bases and J lost 0 bases. This CDR3 is built from 14 residues. Germline lookup yields CDR1 SGHNT and CDR2 YYREEE (reference sequence). In DNA form, the CDR3 reads TGTGCCAGCAGGCAACAGGGGAACCAAGAGACCCAGTACTTC. This sequence encodes CASRQQGNQETQYF.

This chain links TRBV19 with TRBJ2-5; possible D gene TRBD1, 6 bases. Germline V gene sequence: CDR1 LNHDA, CDR2 SQIVND (reference sequence). The CDR3 runs 13 residues. V lost 9 bases and J lost 5, with 16 bases in between. Written as DNA, the CDR3 is TGTGCCAGCGGCGTCCTTCAGGGGGAGACCCAGTACTTC. It codes for CASGVLQGETQYF. Full variable domain (missing parts from reference TRBV19 and TRBJ2-5): DGGITQSPKYLFRKEGQNVTLSCEQNLNHDAMYWYRQDPGQGLRLIYYSQIVNDFQKGDIAEGYSVSREKKESFPLTVTSAQKNPTAFYLCASGVLQGETQYFGPGTRLLVL.

This clone was recorded only once. The rearrangement uses TRBV6-1 and TRBJ1-4, with D possibly matching TRBD1 (5 bases). The CDR3 is 16 residues long. CDR1 and CDR2 (germline): MNHNS, SASEGT. Trimming cost V 1 base and J 0 bases, with 9 bases left between them. The CDR3 DNA sequence: TGTGCCAGCAGTGAAGTTCAGGGTTCAACTAATGAAAAACTGTTTTTT. It encodes CASSEVQGSTNEKLFF.